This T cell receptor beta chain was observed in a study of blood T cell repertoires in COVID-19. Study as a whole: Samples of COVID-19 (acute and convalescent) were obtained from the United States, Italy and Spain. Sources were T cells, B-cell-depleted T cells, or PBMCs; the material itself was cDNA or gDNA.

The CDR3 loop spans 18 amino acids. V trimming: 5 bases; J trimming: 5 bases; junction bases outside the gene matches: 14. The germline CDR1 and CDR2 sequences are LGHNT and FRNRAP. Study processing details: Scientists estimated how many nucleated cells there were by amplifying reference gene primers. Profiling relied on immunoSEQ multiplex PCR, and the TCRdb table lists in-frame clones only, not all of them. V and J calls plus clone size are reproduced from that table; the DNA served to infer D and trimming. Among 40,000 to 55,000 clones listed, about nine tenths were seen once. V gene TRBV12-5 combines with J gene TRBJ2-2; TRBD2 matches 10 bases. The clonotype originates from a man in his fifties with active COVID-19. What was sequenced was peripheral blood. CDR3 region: CASGLLLIAGGGTGELFF. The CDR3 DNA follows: TGTGCTAGTGGTCTACTCTTAATAGCGGGAGGAGGTACCGGGGAGCTGTTTTTT. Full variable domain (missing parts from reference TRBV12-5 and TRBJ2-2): DARVTQTPRHKVTEMGQEVTMRCQPILGHNTVFWYRQTMMQGLELLAYFRNRAPLDDSGMPKDRFSAEMPDATLATLKIQPSEPRDSAVYFCASGLLLIAGGGTGELFFGEGSRLTVL.